The TCR beta chain under discussion was sequenced for a study of blood T cell repertoires in COVID-19. Overall study: Italy, Spain and the United States were the sources of the convalescent and acute COVID-19 samples. T cells, B-cell-depleted T cells, or PBMCs provided the cDNA or gDNA that served as material.

In the authors' workflow: Estimation of nucleated cell counts relied on the amplification of reference gene primers. The method was immunoSEQ multiplex PCR; TCRdb's version includes in-frame clones alone and lacks a portion of them. From that table come the V and J calls and clone size; the DNA was used to work out D and trimming. The data show approximately 280,000 clones, approximately 85% seen once. Sequences were obtained from peripheral blood. This receptor was taken from a woman aged 70-85 years with acute or convalescent COVID-19.

The CDR3 DNA is TGTGCCAGCAGCTTACGCGGCGGGGGCGGAACTGGGGCCAACGTCCTGACTTTC. This gives the protein CASSLRGGGGTGANVLTF. The chain uses TRBV7-3 and TRBJ2-6, with D maybe TRBD2 (7 bases). V lost 2 bases, J lost 2 bases, and 16 bases lay in between. The CDR3 has 18 residues. Germline CDR1 reads SGHTA; CDR2 reads FQGTGA.